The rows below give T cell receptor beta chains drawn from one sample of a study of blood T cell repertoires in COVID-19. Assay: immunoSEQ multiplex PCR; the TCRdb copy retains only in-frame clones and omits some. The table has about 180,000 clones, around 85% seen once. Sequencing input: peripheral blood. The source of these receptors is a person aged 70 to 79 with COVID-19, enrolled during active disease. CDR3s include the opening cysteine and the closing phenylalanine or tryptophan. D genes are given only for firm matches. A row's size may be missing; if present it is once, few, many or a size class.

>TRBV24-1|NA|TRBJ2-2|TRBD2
TGTGCCACCAGTGAGAGGTGGCTAGCGGGATTCACCGGGGAGCTGTTTTTT
CATSERWLAGFTGELFF
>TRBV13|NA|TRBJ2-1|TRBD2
TGTGCCAGCAGCCTGGGACTAGCGGGATTCCCCGGTGTCAATGAGCAGTTCTTC
CASSLGLAGFPGVNEQFF
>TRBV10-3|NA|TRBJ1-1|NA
TGTGCCACCAAACGGGGGAACACTGAAGCTTTCTTT
CATKRGNTEAFF
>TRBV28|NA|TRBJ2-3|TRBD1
TGTGCCAGCACTACAGGGGGCGCAGCCCTTTTCGGCACAGATACGCAGTATTTT
CASTTGGAALFGTDTQYF
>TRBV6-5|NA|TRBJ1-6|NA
TGTGCCAGCGGGTTCGGACAGAAGAATTCACCCCTCCACTTT
CASGFGQKNSPLHF
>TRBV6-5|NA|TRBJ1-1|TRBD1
TGTGCCAGCAGTCCGCGGGACAGACTGAACACTGAAGCTTTCTTT
CASSPRDRLNTEAFF
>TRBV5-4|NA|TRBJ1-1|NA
TGTGCCAGCAGCTCGGCCGGTGGGAGGTTGACTGAAGCTTTCTTT
CASSSAGGRLTEAFF
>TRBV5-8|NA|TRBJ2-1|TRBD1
TGTGCCAGCAGCTTCGGGACAGGGGTAAGAAATGAGCAGTTCTTC
CASSFGTGVRNEQFF
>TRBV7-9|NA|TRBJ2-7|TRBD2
TGTGCCAGCAGACCAGCGGGGGGGAACTACGAGCAGTACTTC
CASRPAGGNYEQYF
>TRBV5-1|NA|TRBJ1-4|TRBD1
TGCGCCAGCAGCCTGGGACAGGTTGATGAAAAACTGTTTTTT
CASSLGQVDEKLFF
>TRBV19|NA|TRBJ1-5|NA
TGTGCCAGTAGTATCCGGGGACAGCCCCAGCATTTT
CASSIRGQPQHF
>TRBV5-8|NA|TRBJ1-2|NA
TGTGCCAGCAGCTTTTCAGACTATGGCTACACCTTC
CASSFSDYGYTF
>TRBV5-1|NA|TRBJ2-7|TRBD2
TGCGCCAGCAGCTCCGGACAGGGACTAGCGCAATACTTAAGCTCCTACGAGCAGTACTTC
CASSSGQGLAQYLSSYEQYF
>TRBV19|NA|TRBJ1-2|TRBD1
TGTGCCAGTACCCACCGGGACAGGGGACGAGGTGGCTACACCTTC
CASTHRDRGRGGYTF
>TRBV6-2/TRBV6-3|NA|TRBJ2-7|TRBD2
TGTGCCAGCAGTTATCTGAGTAGCGGGACCTACGAGCAGTACTTC
CASSYLSSGTYEQYF
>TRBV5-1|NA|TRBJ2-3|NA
TGCGCCAGCAGCTTGGGGAGGGCCAGGTCCGATACGCAGTATTTT
CASSLGRARSDTQYF
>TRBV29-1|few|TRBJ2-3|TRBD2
TGCAGCGTTGGACTAGCGGGAGGAAAGGCAGATACGCAGTATTTT
CSVGLAGGKADTQYF
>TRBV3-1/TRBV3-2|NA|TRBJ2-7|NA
TGTGCCAGCAGCCAAAACAGGGCCCACGAGCAGTACTTC
CASSQNRAHEQYF
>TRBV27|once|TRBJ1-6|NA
TGTGCCAGCAGTACGTGGTTGCAGGGTACGAATTCACCCCTCCACTTT
CASSTWLQGTNSPLHF
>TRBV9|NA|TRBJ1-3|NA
TGTGCCAGCAGCGCCGCTCTGCTAGGCCCTGCCATATATTTT
CASSAALLGPAIYF
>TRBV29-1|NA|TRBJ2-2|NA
TGCAGCGTTGTTAGCACGAACACCGGGGAGCTGTTTTTT
CSVVSTNTGELFF
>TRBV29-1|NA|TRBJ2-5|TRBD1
TGCAGCGTTGAAAATCCCAACCGACGGGACAGCCAAGAGACCCAGTACTTC
CSVENPNRRDSQETQYF
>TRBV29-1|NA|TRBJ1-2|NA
TGCAGCGTTGAAGATGCGGGGTACGGCTACACCTTC
CSVEDAGYGYTF
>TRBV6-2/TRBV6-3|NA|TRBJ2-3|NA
TGTGCCAGCAGCCGGACTTCGGTGGACCCCACAGATACGCAGTATTTT
CASSRTSVDPTDTQYF
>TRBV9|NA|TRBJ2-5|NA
TGTGCCAGCAGCCCCGGACTCCAGAGGGAGACCCAGTACTTC
CASSPGLQRETQYF
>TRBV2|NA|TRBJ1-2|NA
TGTGCCAGCAGTGAAGGGAGAGACTATGGCTACACCTTC
CASSEGRDYGYTF
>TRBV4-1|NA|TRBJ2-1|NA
TGCGCCAGCAGCCACAAGGAAGGACTCTTCTCCTACAATGAGCAGTTCTTC
CASSHKEGLFSYNEQFF
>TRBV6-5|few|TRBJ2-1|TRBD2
TGTGCCAGCAGAATTAGCGGGCTTTCCTACAATGAGCAGTTCTTC
CASRISGLSYNEQFF
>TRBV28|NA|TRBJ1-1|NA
TGTGCCAGCAGGTGGACAGCCCGCGTCACTGAAGCTTTCTTT
CASRWTARVTEAFF
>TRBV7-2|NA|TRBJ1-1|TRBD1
TGTGCCAGCAGCTCCAGAGGGGGCAGGGGAAGCACTGAAGCTTTCTTT
CASSSRGGRGSTEAFF
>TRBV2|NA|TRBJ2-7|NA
TGTGCCAGCAATGGACAGCCCTACGAGCAGTACTTC
CASNGQPYEQYF
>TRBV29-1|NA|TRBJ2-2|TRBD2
TGCAGCGTTGTGTTTAGCGGGGGGGCATTCGGGGAGCTGTTTTTT
CSVVFSGGAFGELFF
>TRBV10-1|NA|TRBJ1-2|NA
TGCGCCAGCAGTGAGGTAGGAGGTTCGGACTATGGCTACACCTTC
CASSEVGGSDYGYTF
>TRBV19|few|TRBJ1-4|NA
TGTGCCAGTACCCACGGTGGTCTTAATGAAAAACTGTTTTTT
CASTHGGLNEKLFF
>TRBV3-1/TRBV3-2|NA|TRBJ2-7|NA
TGTGCCAGCAGCCAAGGTGGAGGGGTCCTCCAGGCTGACGAGCAGTACTTC
CASSQGGGVLQADEQYF
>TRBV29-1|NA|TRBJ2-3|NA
TGCAGCGTGTCCGGGGGGCAATCAGATACGCAGTATTTT
CSVSGGQSDTQYF
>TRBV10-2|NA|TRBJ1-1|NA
TGCGCCAGCAGCCGGGTAGTGAACACTGAAGCTTTCTTT
CASSRVVNTEAFF
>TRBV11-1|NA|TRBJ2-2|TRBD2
TGTGCCAGCAGCAAAGGACTAGCGGAGGCATCCGGGGAGCTGTTTTTT
CASSKGLAEASGELFF
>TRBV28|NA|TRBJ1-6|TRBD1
TGTGCCAGCAGTTTATCCCTCCGGACAGGGAGTTCACCCCTCCACTTT
CASSLSLRTGSSPLHF
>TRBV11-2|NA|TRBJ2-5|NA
TGTGCCAGCAGCTTAGCTGGAGGGACGCTTGAGACCCAGTACTTC
CASSLAGGTLETQYF
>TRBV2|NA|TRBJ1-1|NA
TGTGCCAGCAGTGGTCAGGGTAGGATGAACACTGAAGCTTTCTTT
CASSGQGRMNTEAFF
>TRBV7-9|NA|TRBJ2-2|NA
TGTGCCAGCAGCTTACTTTTAGGGGCTGCAGTCCCCGGGGAGCTGTTTTTT
CASSLLLGAAVPGELFF
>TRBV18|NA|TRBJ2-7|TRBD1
TGTGCCAGCTCACTCGAACAGGGGGCGAAGATTAGCGAGCAGTACTTC
CASSLEQGAKISEQYF
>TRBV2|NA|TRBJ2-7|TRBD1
TGTGCCAGCAGTGACGTCCAGGGGGCGAGATACGAGCAGTACTTC
CASSDVQGARYEQYF
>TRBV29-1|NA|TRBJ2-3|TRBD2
TGCAGCGGGCTACTAGCGGTTGCAGATACGCAGTATTTT
CSGLLAVADTQYF
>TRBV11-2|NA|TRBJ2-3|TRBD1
TGTGCCAGCAGCTTAGTGGGGTCCGGGACAGGGAGCACAGATACGCAGTATTTT
CASSLVGSGTGSTDTQYF
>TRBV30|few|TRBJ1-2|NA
TGTGCCTTAAAGGCCAGGCCGGCTTATGGCTACACCTTC
CALKARPAYGYTF
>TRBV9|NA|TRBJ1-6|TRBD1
TGTGCCAGCAGCGTCGGACAGGGTTTTGGTTCACCCCTCCACTTT
CASSVGQGFGSPLHF
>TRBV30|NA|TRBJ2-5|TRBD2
TGTGCCTGGAGTGGAGTGTCGGGAGGAGAGACCCAGTACTTC
CAWSGVSGGETQYF
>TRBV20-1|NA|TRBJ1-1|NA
TGCAGTGCTAGTCCGGGAGTCACTGAAGCTTTCTTT
CSASPGVTEAFF